Each of the 13 T cell receptor beta chains below was sequenced from the same sample in a study of CD8 T cells in ankylosing spondylitis. MiXCR, run by TCRdb on the 5' RACE reads, gives a single entry per CDR3 protein. Of 240,000 or so distinct CDR3 sequences listed, around 9.2% were seen once; the top ten hold around 6.8%. Sequencing was carried out using blood, either unsorted or a sorted T cell fraction (not recorded which). The receptors here all came from a male donor with ankylosing spondylitis or in good health (not recorded which).

In this sample, this clonotype turned up a few times. The V call is TRBV14, the J call TRBJ2-7, with D maybe TRBD2 (6 bases). V was pared by 1 base and J by 3 bases, with 28 bases between. Germline CDR1 and CDR2: SGHDN and FVKESK. This CDR3 is 20 amino acids long. Written as DNA, the CDR3 is TGTGCCAGCAGCCAAGGCCCGAGCGTCAGGGACTTGGTAAAGAGCTACGAGCAGTACTTC. Translating gives CASSQGPSVRDLVKSYEQYF.

This clonotype was observed a few times. This chain connects TRBV4-1 to TRBJ2-5, with a possible D match to TRBD2 (5 bases). CDR1 MGHRA and CDR2 YSYEKL come from the germline V gene. The CDR3 has 16 residues. Trimming shortened V by 0 bases and J by 3 bases, and 14 bases separated the two germline ends. The CDR3 nucleotides read TGCGCCAGCAGCCAAGAGATCCAAATCGGGGAAGAGACCCAGTACTTC. Translated: CASSQEIQIGEETQYF.

This clonotype was counted only a few times. The J gene is TRBJ2-7, the V gene TRBV7-8, with D perhaps given as TRBD1 or TRBD2 (6 bases each). Per the germline V gene, CDR1 is SGHVS and CDR2 is FQNEAQ. The CDR3 is 14 residues long. Trimming removed 7 bases from V and 2 bases from J, with 15 bases in between. CDR3 nucleotide sequence: TGTGCCAGCACCCGGGGGCCATCGACCTACGAGCAGTACTTC. Translating it yields CASTRGPSTYEQYF.

This clonotype has a count of ten or more. J is TRBJ2-3 and V is TRBV7-2; D gene unclear. The CDR3 covers 14 residues. CDR1 and CDR2 from the germline V gene are SGHTA and FQGNSA. V lost 5 bases and J 2 bases, leaving 11 bases between the germline ends. The CDR3 DNA reads as TGTGCCAGCAGCCGTTTGGGTCCCACAGATACGCAGTATTTT. Amino acid sequence: CASSRLGPTDTQYF. The variable domain in full, with the rest retrieved from reference TRBV7-2 and TRBJ2-3, is GAGVSQSPSNKVTEKGKDVELRCDPISGHTALYWYRQSLGQGLEFLIYFQGNSAPDKSGLPSDRFSAERTGGSVSTLTIQRTQQEDSAVYLCASSRLGPTDTQYFGPGTRLTVL.

This clonotype appeared many times. The rearrangement joins TRBV4-3 to TRBJ2-5, with D perhaps assigned TRBD1 or TRBD2 (5 bases each). Germline V lookup: CDR1 LGHNA, CDR2 YSLEER. Deletions cut 5 bases from V and 1 base from J, with 14 bases between. CDR3 length: 15 residues. The CDR3 bases are TGCGCCAGCAGCGTAGAGGCTGGGGGCCAAGAGACCCAGTACTTC. Translated, it gives CASSVEAGGQETQYF.

The J gene is TRBJ1-1, the V gene TRBV7-2; perhaps TRBD1 as D (5 bases). The V gene lost 5 bases and the J gene lost 0 bases, with 16 bases spanning the gap. CDR1 is SGHTA and CDR2 is FQGNSA in the germline V gene. The CDR3 has 16 residues. DNA of the CDR3: TGTGCCAGCAGCCTAGGCAGGGTACCTTTGAACACTGAAGCTTTCTTT. It codes for CASSLGRVPLNTEAFF.

This clonotype was seen at least ten times. V usage is TRBV4-2 and J usage is TRBJ1-5, with unresolved D. Germline CDR1 LGHNA, CDR2 YNFKEQ. V was shortened by 0 bases and J by 0 bases, with 6 bases between the two germline ends. CDR3 length: 15 residues. In DNA, the CDR3 is TGTGCCAGCAGCCAAGAGGGTTATAGCAATCAGCCCCAGCATTTT. Protein: CASSQEGYSNQPQHF.

In its sample, this clonotype was seen many times. This chain joins TRBV5-1 and TRBJ2-7, with D perhaps given as TRBD1 or TRBD2 (5 bases each). Looked up from germline, CDR1 is SGHRS and CDR2 is YFSETQ. Trimming took off 2 bases at V and 4 bases at J, with 10 bases between the two ends. The CDR3 is 13 amino acids. CDR3 loop: CASSFRDGYEQYF. The CDR3 coding sequence is TGCGCCAGCAGCTTTCGGGACGGGTACGAGCAGTACTTC.

This clonotype was seen many times. V and J are TRBV20-1 and TRBJ2-7, with D unresolved. Trimming cost V 7 bases and J 5 bases, with 18 bases left between them. Germline V gene data show CDR1 as DFQATT and CDR2 as SNEGSKA (reference sequence). CDR3 length: 13 residues. CDR3 nucleotide sequence: TGCAGTGTGGAATGGCGAGGAGACCACGAGCAGTACTTC. This sequence encodes CSVEWRGDHEQYF.

In this sample, this clonotype turned up many times. This sequence joins TRBV7-9 and TRBJ2-3, with 7 bases that match TRBD2. Germline CDR1 and CDR2: SEHNR and FQNEAQ (reference sequence). V dropped 1 base and J dropped 2; count of bases not matched to a gene: 9. The CDR3 has 17 amino acids. The CDR3 region is CASSLGVGGSITDTQYF. DNA of the CDR3: TGTGCCAGCAGCTTAGGAGTTGGCGGGAGCATCACAGATACGCAGTATTTT.

This clonotype showed up just a few times. The V and J genes are TRBV3-1 and TRBJ2-5; D is perhaps TRBD2 (6 bases). The CDR3 runs 16 residues. From germline, CDR1 is LGHDT and CDR2 YNNKEL (reference sequence). The ends were cut back, 0 bases at V and 3 bases at J, with 14 bases in the middle. The CDR3 DNA follows: TGTGCCAGCAGCCAAGAATGGGTTAGCGGAAAAGAGACCCAGTACTTC. Translation gives CASSQEWVSGKETQYF.

This clonotype has a count of ten or more. CDR3: CASSFYIKGSNEQFF. The CDR3 nucleotides are TGTGCCAGCAGCTTCTACATTAAAGGGTCGAATGAGCAGTTCTTC. This rearrangement joins TRBV7-6 to TRBJ2-1, with D unresolved. Trimming pared 3 bases from V and 7 bases from J, leaving 16 bases between. The CDR3 has 15 residues. In germline, CDR1 is SGHVS, CDR2 FNYEAQ.

This clonotype was observed many times. V usage is TRBV5-1 and J usage is TRBJ2-3; D not resolved. Germline V lookup: CDR1 SGHRS, CDR2 YFSETQ. V dropped 4 bases and J dropped 4 bases, with 13 bases sitting between them. The CDR3 is 14 residues long. CDR3 bases: TGCGCCAGCAGCCCCGCATTGACGGCAGATACGCAGTATTTT. It translates to CASSPALTADTQYF.